Each of the 14 T cell receptor beta chains below was sequenced from the same sample in a study of PD-1 blockade in classical Hodgkin lymphoma. Each patient experienced a relapse that followed autologous stem cell transplantation, and brentuximab vedotin exposure varied. Profiling relied on immunoSEQ multiplex PCR, and the TCRdb table lists in-frame clones only, not all of them. This sample has some 90,000 clones, with nearly 95% found just once. The sample in question was peripheral blood mononuclear cells (PBMCs), obtained before the second cycle of nivolumab. All receptors derive from a human donor with classical Hodgkin lymphoma.

This clone was found once. The chain links TRBV5-4 to TRBJ2-7; 9 positions agree with TRBD2. Germline assignment: CDR1 SGHNT and CDR2 YYREEE (reference sequence). Germline trimming cut 5 bases from V and 4 bases from J; bases unmatched to any gene: 10. The CDR3 totals 15 residues. CDR3: CASRNSAGGPYEQYF. The CDR3 DNA reads as TGTGCCAGCAGGAATTCTGCGGGAGGGCCTTACGAGCAGTACTTC.

The V gene is TRBV6-4, the J gene TRBJ1-1; D remains unclear. V lost 7 bases to trimming and J lost 1 base, with 7 bases between them. The germline V gene has CDR1 MRHNA and CDR2 SNTAGT. CDR3 length: 12 amino acids. The CDR3 region has the DNA TGTGCCAGCATGGGTAAGAACACTGAAGCTTTCTTT. Encoded protein: CASMGKNTEAFF.

This clone was recorded a few times. The gene calls are TRBV28 and TRBJ2-7, with D perhaps matching TRBD1 (5 bases). Trimming removed 2 bases from V and 3 bases from J, with 11 bases in between. CDR3 length equals 14 residues. Looked up from germline, CDR1 is MDHEN and CDR2 is SYDVKM. In DNA, the CDR3 is TGTGCCAGCAGTTTACAAGACAGCGTCTACGAGCAGTACTTC. Protein product: CASSLQDSVYEQYF.

The V and J genes are TRBV30 and TRBJ1-6; perhaps TRBD1 as D (5 bases). The germline V and J ends were trimmed by 4 bases and 0 bases, with 13 bases remaining between them. This CDR3 is 16 amino acids long. Germline V CDR1 and CDR2: GTSNPN, SVGIG (reference sequence). CDR3 in amino acids: CAWKDTASSYNSPLHF. For the CDR3, the DNA is TGTGCCTGGAAGGACACAGCGAGCTCCTATAATTCACCCCTCCACTTT.

The chain recombines TRBV2 with TRBJ2-2; TRBD1 matches 9 bases. The germline gives CDR1 SNHLY, CDR2 FYNNEI. V was clipped by 5 bases and J by 3 bases; unmatched bases: 4. The CDR3 is made up of 15 amino acids. In DNA form, the CDR3 reads TGTGCCAGCAGTCCACAGGGGGCTGACACCGGGGAGCTGTTTTTT. This translates into CASSPQGADTGELFF.

The chain's CDR3 is CASSTRAGGSGYEQYF. CDR3 nucleotide sequence: TGTGCCAGCAGCACGCGAGCGGGCGGGAGCGGTTACGAGCAGTACTTC. The chain recombines TRBV7-2 with TRBJ2-7; 7 positions agree with TRBD2. The germline CDR1 and CDR2 sequences are SGHTA and FQGNSA. The ends lost 5 bases at V and 4 bases at J; junction bases unmatched: 14. The CDR3 runs 16 residues.

The chain has TRBV7-9 and TRBJ2-2; D tentatively fits TRBD1 or TRBD2 (5 bases each). The V gene's germline CDR1 is SEHNR and CDR2 FQNEAQ (reference sequence). The CDR3 extends over 15 amino acids. Trimming stripped 5 bases from V and 4 bases from J, with 14 bases between. The CDR3 is CASSPRDGITGELFF. Here the CDR3 DNA reads TGTGCCAGCAGCCCTAGGGACGGGATCACCGGGGAGCTGTTTTTT.

This rearrangement joins TRBV7-8 to TRBJ1-1; the D gene is possibly TRBD1 (5 bases). Looked up from germline, CDR1 is SGHVS and CDR2 is FQNEAQ. V lost 6 bases and J 7 bases, leaving 9 bases between the germline ends. There are 11 residues in the CDR3. The CDR3, as DNA: TGTGCCAGCAGAATAGACAGTGAAGCTTTCTTT. This gives the protein CASRIDSEAFF. Drawing the rest from reference TRBV7-8 and TRBJ1-1, the complete variable domain is GAGVSQSPRYKVAKRGQDVALRCDPISGHVSLFWYQQALGQGPEFLTYFQNEAQLDKSGLPSDRFFAERPEGSVSTLKIQRTQQEDSAVYLCASRIDSEAFFGQGTRLTVV.

The V and J genes are TRBV11-2 and TRBJ2-1, with 11 bases lining up with TRBD2. Germline V gene sequence: CDR1 SGHAT, CDR2 FQNNGV. With 5 bases clipped from V and 2 bases from J, the junction kept 2 bases outside the gene matches. The CDR3 sequence is 15 residues long. CDR3 protein: CASSPGLAAYNEQFF. The CDR3 DNA sequence: TGTGCCAGCAGCCCGGGACTAGCGGCCTACAATGAGCAGTTCTTC. The full variable domain, its missing parts supplied by reference TRBV11-2 and TRBJ2-1, is EAGVAQSPRYKIIEKRQSVAFWCNPISGHATLYWYQQILGQGPKLLIQFQNNGVVDDSQLPKDRFSAERLKGVDSTLKIQPAKLEDSAVYLCASSPGLAAYNEQFFGPGTRLTVL.

The V gene is TRBV18, the J gene TRBJ2-3; D not certain. CDR3 size: 11 residues. Germline CDR1 reads KGHSH; CDR2 reads LQKENI. The ends were cut back, 3 bases at V and 5 bases at J, with 3 bases in the middle. CDR3 residues: CASSPQDTQYF. The CDR3 DNA reads TGTGCCAGCTCACCTCAAGATACGCAGTATTTT.

This clone was seen just once. The genes are TRBV28 and TRBJ1-5, with TRBD1 matching 7 bases. From germline, CDR1 is MDHEN and CDR2 SYDVKM. This CDR3 contains 13 residues. The V gene end was trimmed by 6 bases and the J gene end by 9 bases; junction bases not matched to a gene: 8. The CDR3 spells CASSPTGTPPQHF. The CDR3 nucleotides are TGTGCCAGCAGCCCGACAGGGACGCCGCCCCAGCATTTT. Full variable domain (missing parts from reference TRBV28 and TRBJ1-5): DVKVTQSSRYLVKRTGEKVFLECVQDMDHENMFWYRQDPGLGLRLIYFSYDVKMKEKGDIPEGYSVSREKKERFSLILESASTNQTSMYLCASSPTGTPPQHFGDGTRLSIL.

This chain joins TRBV19 and TRBJ2-7, with TRBD2 as a possible D gene (5 bases). There are 14 residues in the CDR3. The ends were cut back, 6 bases at V and 4 bases at J, with 16 bases in the middle. CDR1 is LNHDA and CDR2 is SQIVND in the germline V gene (reference sequence). CDR3 sequence: CASSRGRVGYEQYF. The CDR3, as DNA: TGTGCCAGTAGCCGGGGTCGTGTAGGTTACGAGCAGTACTTC.

This clone showed up just once. The chain joins TRBV19 to TRBJ2-5; D unresolved. Trimming took off 4 bases at V and 7 bases at J, with 22 bases between the two ends. Germline V CDR1 and CDR2: LNHDA, SQIVND (reference sequence). This CDR3 has 16 residues. Written as DNA, the CDR3 is TGTGCCAGTAGTACCCGCATCGCCCCCGGTTCCGGGACCCAGTACTTC. Its translation is CASSTRIAPGSGTQYF.

This clone is a singleton in its sample. The chain links TRBV6-1 to TRBJ1-1; no clear D. Trimming left V 4 bases short and J 7 bases short, with 16 bases between. The CDR3 totals 14 residues. CDR1 is MNHNS, CDR2 SASEGT, per germline. Here the CDR3 reads CASSASIGSGEAFF. For the CDR3, the DNA is TGTGCCAGCAGTGCGTCGATTGGGTCGGGTGAAGCTTTCTTT.